The 17 T cell receptor beta chains presented below share a single source sample, sequenced in a study of cytomegalovirus exposure and HLA in healthy donors. 13 Jbeta primers and 60 Vbeta primers were used for the PCR. Produced via immunoSEQ multiplex PCR; TCRdb's table is partial and in-frame only. The table records over 150,000 clones, about four fifths of them present only once. Sequencing was done on a sample of PBMCs. The receptors were gathered from a man aged 50-59 years in good health and CMV-seropositive.

The chain is built from TRBV9 and TRBJ2-1; D not certain. This CDR3 is 11 amino acids long. Germline V lookup: CDR1 SGDLS, CDR2 YYNGEE. V was shortened by 0 bases and J by 10 bases, with 5 bases between the two germline ends. CDR3: CASSVGEEQFF. For the CDR3, the DNA is TGTGCCAGCAGCGTAGGAGAGGAGCAGTTCTTC.

This chain joins TRBV7-2 and TRBJ2-3, with D possibly TRBD2 on 6 matching bases. V dropped 3 bases and J dropped 6 bases, with 19 bases sitting between them. Germline CDR1 is SGHTA and CDR2 is FQGNSA. This CDR3 is 16 amino acids long. CDR3 region: CASSLRVAVIGDTQYF. CDR3 nucleotides: TGTGCCAGCAGCTTGAGGGTAGCGGTTATAGGGGATACGCAGTATTTT.

This chain joins TRBV28 and TRBJ1-3; 8 nucleotides align to TRBD1. This CDR3 has 18 amino acids. The germline gives CDR1 MDHEN, CDR2 SYDVKM. J was trimmed by 0 bases and V by 6 bases; bases with no gene match: 13. The CDR3 nucleotides read TGTGCCAGCAGATTAGGGGACGGACAGGGTCCCTCTGGAAACACCATATATTTT. It codes for CASRLGDGQGPSGNTIYF.

This chain uses TRBV5-1 with TRBJ2-1; D unclear. With 0 bases removed from V and 3 bases from J, the gap between germline ends came to 13 bases. CDR1 is SGHRS and CDR2 is YFSETQ in the germline V gene. The CDR3 consists of 16 residues. The CDR3 loop is CASSLGNSLVYNEQFF. The CDR3 coding sequence is TGCGCCAGCAGCTTGGGTAACTCTCTAGTCTACAATGAGCAGTTCTTC.

V and J are TRBV28 and TRBJ1-1; possible D gene TRBD1, 6 bases. Germline CDR1 and CDR2: MDHEN and SYDVKM. V was clipped by 8 bases and J by 2 bases, with 12 bases between them. The CDR3 is 13 amino acids. For the CDR3, the DNA is TGTGCCAGCGAAATGGACAGCAACACTGAAGCTTTCTTT. It codes for CASEMDSNTEAFF.

The chain joins TRBV18 to TRBJ2-7; D perhaps matches TRBD2 (5 bases). Germline CDR1 is KGHSH and CDR2 is LQKENI. This CDR3 is built from 13 residues. Between the trimmed V and J ends, which lost 8 bases and 5 bases, there was a span of 16 bases. CDR3 in DNA: TGTGCCAGCCGGGAACAGCCAGAAAACGAGCAGTACTTC. Its protein product is CASREQPENEQYF. The whole variable domain, filled in from reference TRBV18 and TRBJ2-7, reads NAGVMQNPRHLVRRRGQEARLRCSPMKGHSHVYWYRQLPEEGLKFMVYLQKENIIDESGMPKERFSAEFPKEGPSILRIQQVVRGDSAAYFCASREQPENEQYFGPGTRLTVT.

This clone has a handful of counts. The sample contains more than one DNA sequence encoding this CDR3. The rearrangement links TRBV6-6 to TRBJ2-1, with 16 bases identical to TRBD2. Trimming removed 6 bases from V and 8 bases from J; junction bases left unmatched: 4. This CDR3 is built from 15 residues. Germline V CDR1 and CDR2: MNHNY, SVGAGI (reference sequence). CDR3 sequence: CASSSGLAGGYEQFF. Here the CDR3 DNA reads TGTGCCAGCAGCTCGGGACTAGCGGGAGGGTATGAGCAGTTCTTC.

This chain links TRBV11-2 with TRBJ2-1, with TRBD2 matching over 10 bases. Trimming cost V 1 base and J 7 bases; bases outside gene matches: 7. The CDR3 sequence is 16 residues long. Germline V gene sequence: CDR1 SGHAT, CDR2 FQNNGV. The CDR3 DNA follows: TGTGCCAGCAGCTTAGGGGGGTCTAGCGGGAGAAATGAGCAGTTCTTC. Translation: CASSLGGSSGRNEQFF.

The genes are TRBV2 and TRBJ1-6; D not certain. The CDR3 runs 17 residues. V was trimmed by 2 bases and J by 6 bases, leaving 17 bases between them. The V gene's germline CDR1 is SNHLY and CDR2 FYNNEI. CDR3 in amino acids: CASSERVGRQVNSPLHF. The CDR3 region has the DNA TGTGCCAGCAGTGAAAGAGTAGGCAGGCAGGTTAATTCACCCCTCCACTTT.

This clone was seen just once. The gene calls are TRBV9 and TRBJ1-6; 7 positions match TRBD1. This CDR3 has 16 amino acids. V lost 2 bases, J lost 8 bases, and 10 bases stayed unmatched. CDR1 is SGDLS, CDR2 YYNGEE, per germline. CDR3 residues: CASSVATGPLDSPLHF. The CDR3 bases are TGTGCCAGCAGCGTTGCGACAGGGCCTTTGGATTCACCCCTCCACTTT.

This clone was recorded a few times. The rearrangement uses TRBV5-1 and TRBJ2-7, with D possibly being TRBD1 (6 bases). The CDR3 runs 14 residues. The ends were cut back, 7 bases at V and 2 bases at J, with 16 bases in the middle. CDR1 is SGHRS and CDR2 is YFSETQ in the germline V gene. CDR3 nucleotides: TGCGCCAGCGGCCCTCTAGGGACAACCTACGAGCAGTACTTC. It translates to CASGPLGTTYEQYF.

V is TRBV19 and J is TRBJ1-1; TRBD1 might be the D (5 bases). The CDR3 covers 16 residues. Trimming pared 3 bases from V and 4 bases from J, leaving 18 bases between. Per germline, CDR1 LNHDA and CDR2 SQIVND (reference sequence). The CDR3: CASSIRGEYRSTEAFF. In nucleotides, the CDR3 is TGTGCCAGTAGTATTAGGGGTGAGTATCGAAGCACTGAAGCTTTCTTT. Combining the CDR3 with reference TRBV19 and TRBJ1-1 gives the whole variable domain DGGITQSPKYLFRKEGQNVTLSCEQNLNHDAMYWYRQDPGQGLRLIYYSQIVNDFQKGDIAEGYSVSREKKESFPLTVTSAQKNPTAFYLCASSIRGEYRSTEAFFGQGTRLTVV.

The rearrangement joins TRBV13 to TRBJ2-1; a possible D gene is TRBD1 (6 bases). The germline CDR1 and CDR2 sequences are PRHDT and FYEKMQ (reference sequence). Deletions cut 8 bases from V and 1 base from J, with 12 bases between. The CDR3 covers 14 residues. In DNA, the CDR3 is TGTGCCAGCGGGTCACAGGGTTCCTACAATGAGCAGTTCTTC. As protein: CASGSQGSYNEQFF.

The rearrangement links TRBV7-9 to TRBJ2-7; 7 bases are shared with TRBD2. Germline assignment: CDR1 SEHNR and CDR2 FQNEAQ (reference sequence). The CDR3 is 13 amino acids. V was pared by 6 bases and J by 5 bases, with 7 bases of the junction left unmatched. The CDR3 is CASRQSGTDEQYF. CDR3 DNA sequence: TGTGCCAGCAGACAGAGCGGGACCGACGAGCAGTACTTC. Looking up the rest from reference TRBV7-9 and TRBJ2-7 gives the full variable domain: DTGVSQNPRHKITKRGQNVTFRCDPISEHNRLYWYRQTLGQGPEFLTYFQNEAQLEKSRLLSDRFSAERPKGSFSTLEIQRTEQGDSAMYLCASRQSGTDEQYFGPGTRLTVT.

CDR3 sequence (DNA): TGTGCCAGCATCCAGCGTCGCATCTACGAGCAGTACTTC. Translating gives CASIQRRIYEQYF. The chain is built from TRBV7-9 and TRBJ2-5; D is undetermined. The J call may be faulty, since TRBJ2-7 better matches the DNA end. The CDR3 runs 13 residues. The germline CDR1 and CDR2 sequences are SEHNR and FQNEAQ (reference sequence).

A word on this clone: Compared with germline, one end of the junction differs, possibly owing to a read error. The V and J genes are TRBV6-5 and TRBJ2-2; D ambiguous. This CDR3 has 13 residues. Germline assignment: CDR1 MNHEY and CDR2 SVGAGI. Here the CDR3 reads CASSYSNSGELFF. DNA for the CDR3: TGTGCCAGCAGTTACTCGAACTCCGGGGAGCTGTTTTTT.

V gene TRBV6-5 combines with J gene TRBJ1-4; possible D gene TRBD1, 5 bases. Trimming cost V 8 bases and J 0 bases, with 10 bases left between them. The CDR3 has 14 amino acids. Germline assignment: CDR1 MNHEY and CDR2 SVGAGI. The CDR3 DNA follows: TGTGCCAGCGGGACTACTGCAACTAATGAAAAACTGTTTTTT. Amino acid sequence: CASGTTATNEKLFF.